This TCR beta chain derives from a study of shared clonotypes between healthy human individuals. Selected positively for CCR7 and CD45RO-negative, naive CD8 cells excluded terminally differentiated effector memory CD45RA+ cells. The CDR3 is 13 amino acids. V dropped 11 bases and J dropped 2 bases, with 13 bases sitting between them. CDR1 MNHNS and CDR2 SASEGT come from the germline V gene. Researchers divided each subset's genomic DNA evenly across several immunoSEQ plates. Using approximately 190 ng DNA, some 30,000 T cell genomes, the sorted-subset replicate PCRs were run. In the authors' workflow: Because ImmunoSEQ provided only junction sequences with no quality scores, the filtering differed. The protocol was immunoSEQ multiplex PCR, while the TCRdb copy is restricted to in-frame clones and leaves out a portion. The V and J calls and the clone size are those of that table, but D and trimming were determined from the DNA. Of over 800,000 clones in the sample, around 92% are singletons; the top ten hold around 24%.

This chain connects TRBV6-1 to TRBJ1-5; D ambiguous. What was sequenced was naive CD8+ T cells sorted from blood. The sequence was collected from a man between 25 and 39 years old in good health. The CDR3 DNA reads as TGTGCCGGATCAATCCTGGGCAATCAGCCCCAGCATTTT. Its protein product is CAGSILGNQPQHF.